This is a list of T cell receptor beta chains from one sample in a study of STAT5B mutations in CD4+ large granular lymphocyte leukemia. Produced via immunoSEQ multiplex PCR; TCRdb's table is partial and in-frame only. The repertoire holds roughly 48,000 clones, with about three quarters as singletons. The sequenced sample was CD4+ T cells from blood buffy coats. These receptor sequences come from a human donor in good health. Each CDR3 is given with its conserved first and last residue. D genes are given only for firm matches. Where a row states a size, it is once, few, many or the class of an expanded clone; other rows omit it.

V	J	size	D	DNA	CDR3
TRBV28	TRBJ2-2	NA	TRBD2	TGTGCCAGCAGTACTAGCGGGGAAGGTACCGGGGAGCTGTTTTTT	CASSTSGEGTGELFF
TRBV6-1	TRBJ2-5	NA	TRBD2	TGTGCCAGCAGAGTCACTAGCGGGGCAGAGACCCAGTACTTC	CASRVTSGAETQYF
TRBV19	TRBJ2-5	NA	NA	TGTGCCAGTAACGTAAGGGAAGGTGAGACCCAGTACTTC	CASNVREGETQYF
TRBV6-1	TRBJ2-2	NA	NA	TGTGCCAGCAGTGAAGCCCCAGGGAACACCGGGGAGCTGTTTTTT	CASSEAPGNTGELFF
TRBV7-2	TRBJ2-5	NA	NA	TGTGCCAGCAGCTTAGGGGAACAAGAGACCCAGTACTTC	CASSLGEQETQYF
TRBV7-9	TRBJ1-6	few	NA	TGTGCCAGCAGCCCCTCAGGGGTTTCACCCCTCCACTTT	CASSPSGVSPLHF
TRBV29-1	TRBJ2-7	NA	NA	TGCAGCGTCAAGGAGGGTAAACACGAGCAGTACTTC	CSVKEGKHEQYF
TRBV5-1	TRBJ1-3	NA	NA	TGCGCCAGCAGCCAAATAAGTGTCGAACTGGGGAACACCATATATTTT	CASSQISVELGNTIYF
TRBV5-1	TRBJ1-3	NA	TRBD1	TGCGCCAGCAGCAGAACAGGGGAATTTGGAAACACCATATATTTT	CASSRTGEFGNTIYF
TRBV18	TRBJ2-1	NA	NA	TGTGCCGGCTCATCGGATCAGGGTTACAATGAGCAGTTCTTC	CAGSSDQGYNEQFF
TRBV6-6	TRBJ1-6	once	TRBD1	TGTGCCAGCAATCCGGGACAGGGGGTAAATAATTCACCCCTCCACTTT	CASNPGQGVNNSPLHF
TRBV5-8	TRBJ2-3	once	TRBD2	TGTGCCAGCAGCTTATCTCGAGCGGGGGTCTATTTT	CASSLSRAGVYF
TRBV7-2	TRBJ2-3	NA	TRBD2	TGTGCCAGCAGATCTAGCGGGGGGGCAGATACGCAGTATTTT	CASRSSGGADTQYF
TRBV2	TRBJ1-4	NA	NA	TGTGCCAGCAGTCTGACATCAACTAATGAAAAACTGTTTTTT	CASSLTSTNEKLFF
TRBV19	TRBJ1-6	few	NA	TGTGCCAGTAGTATGCGTCGGTGGAGGTTCCTCCACTTT	CASSMRRWRFLHF
TRBV7-8	TRBJ2-6	NA	NA	TGTGCCAGCAGCGCAGAGGGGGCTGGGGCCAACGTCCTGACTTTC	CASSAEGAGANVLTF
TRBV20-1	TRBJ2-3	few	NA	TGCAGTGCCAGTAGAGATACGCAGTATTTT	CSASRDTQYF
TRBV7-2	TRBJ2-2	NA	TRBD2	TGTGCCAGCAACCCTAGCGGGGGGGCCGGCGGGGAGCTGTTTTTT	CASNPSGGAGGELFF
TRBV7-9	TRBJ2-5	NA	NA	TGTGCCAGCAGCTTAGTGGGGCGGGAGACCCAGTACTTC	CASSLVGRETQYF
TRBV9	TRBJ2-6	NA	NA	TGTGCCATCAGCCCGAACGGCTCTGGGGCCAACGTCCTGACTTTC	CAISPNGSGANVLTF
TRBV9	TRBJ2-2	NA	NA	TGTGCCAGCAGCGTAGAGGGCGGGGCGAACACCGGGGAGCTGTTTTTT	CASSVEGGANTGELFF
TRBV21-1	TRBJ1-5	NA	NA	TGTGCCAGCAGCAAAGAGGGTCAGCCCCAGCATTTT	CASSKEGQPQHF
TRBV27	TRBJ2-1	NA	NA	TGTGCCAGCAGTTCCCCCATCAATGAGCAGTTCTTC	CASSSPINEQFF
TRBV7-2	TRBJ2-3	NA	NA	TGTGCCAGCAGCACACCCGTGAGATACGATACGCAGTATTTT	CASSTPVRYDTQYF
TRBV5-1	TRBJ2-7	NA	NA	TGCGCCAGCAGCTTGGATCCGACACGGGCCTACGAGCAGTACTTC	CASSLDPTRAYEQYF
TRBV9	TRBJ2-7	NA	TRBD2	TGTGCCAGCAGCGTAGCACCTAGCGGGGGGGCTGCCTACGAGCAGTACTTC	CASSVAPSGGAAYEQYF
TRBV7-9	TRBJ2-3	NA	TRBD2	TGTGCCAGCAGCCCTCCTGGAATAGCGGGGGTCACAGATACGCAGTATTTT	CASSPPGIAGVTDTQYF
TRBV2	TRBJ1-5	once	TRBD1	TGTGCCAGCTCAGGACAGGGCAATCAGCCCCAGCATTTT	CASSGQGNQPQHF
TRBV2	TRBJ2-7	NA	NA	TGTGCCAGCAGTGGAGACGGCCCCTACGAGCAGTACTTC	CASSGDGPYEQYF
TRBV2	TRBJ2-6	few	NA	TGTGCCAGCCACCCCCTCAACTCTGGGGCCAACGTCCTGACTTTC	CASHPLNSGANVLTF
TRBV7-3	TRBJ2-2	NA	NA	TGTGCCAGCAGCTTAAGGGCAAGGAACACCGGGGAGCTGTTTTTT	CASSLRARNTGELFF
TRBV19	TRBJ1-5	NA	NA	TGTGCCAGTAGTATGTCAGGGGTCGGCCAGCCCCAGCATTTT	CASSMSGVGQPQHF
TRBV7-9	TRBJ2-3	NA	TRBD2	TGTGCCAGCAGCTCAAGCGGGGCTATCACAGATACGCAGTATTTT	CASSSSGAITDTQYF
TRBV29-1	TRBJ1-2	NA	TRBD1	TGCAGCTCCGGACAGGGCCCCTCGGGCTACACCTTC	CSSGQGPSGYTF
TRBV28	TRBJ1-6	NA	TRBD1	TGTGCCAGCAGCCCGACAGGGGAGTATTCACCCCTCCACTTT	CASSPTGEYSPLHF